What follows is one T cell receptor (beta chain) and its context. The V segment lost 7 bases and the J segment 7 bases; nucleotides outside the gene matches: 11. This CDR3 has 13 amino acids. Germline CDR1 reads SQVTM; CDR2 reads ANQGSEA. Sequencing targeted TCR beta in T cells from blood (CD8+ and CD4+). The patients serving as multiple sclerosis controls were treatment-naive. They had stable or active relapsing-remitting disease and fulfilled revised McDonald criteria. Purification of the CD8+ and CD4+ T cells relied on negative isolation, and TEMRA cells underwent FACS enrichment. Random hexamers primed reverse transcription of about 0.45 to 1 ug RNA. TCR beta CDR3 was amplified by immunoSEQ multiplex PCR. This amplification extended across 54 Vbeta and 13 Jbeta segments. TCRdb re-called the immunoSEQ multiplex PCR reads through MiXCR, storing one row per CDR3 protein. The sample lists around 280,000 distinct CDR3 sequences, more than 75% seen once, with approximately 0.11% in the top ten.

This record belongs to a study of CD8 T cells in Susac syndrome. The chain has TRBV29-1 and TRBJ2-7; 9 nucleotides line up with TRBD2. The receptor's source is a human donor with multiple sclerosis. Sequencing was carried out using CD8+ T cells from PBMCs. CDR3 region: CSADVAGESEQYF. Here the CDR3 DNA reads TGCAGCGCCGACGTAGCGGGAGAAAGTGAGCAGTACTTC.